This paragraph reports one T cell receptor beta chain. The data stem from a study of OX40 agonist ivuxolimab in advanced cancers. The CDR3 contains 16 residues. CDR1 and CDR2 (germline): MNHEY, SVGAGI. The V end lost 0 bases, the J end lost 4 bases, and 10 bases lay between the germline ends. Clones were sequenced by immunoSEQ multiplex PCR, and TCRdb holds only the in-frame ones, with some missing. The sample gives some 66,000 clones, roughly 80% of which show up once; roughly 2.3% is in the top ten. V is TRBV6-5 and J is TRBJ2-6; D ambiguous. This clonotype was obtained from an adult with an advanced solid tumor such as melanoma, head and neck, liver or kidney cancer. Sequencing used CD4+ or CD8+ T cells sorted from blood, obtained in a trial of the OX40 agonist ivuxolimab. The CDR3 protein is CASSYSPVSGANVLTF. In DNA, the CDR3 is TGTGCCAGCAGTTACTCGCCAGTGAGCGGGGCCAACGTCCTGACTTTC.